The next 31 T cell receptor beta chains were all read from a single sample in a study of CD8 T cells in Susac syndrome. Reverse transcription of about 0.45 to 1 ug RNA was performed with random hexamers. TCRdb independently ran MiXCR on the immunoSEQ multiplex PCR reads; one entry per CDR3 protein. The sample contains tens of thousands of distinct CDR3 sequences, approximately 94% of which appear only once. The sample was CD8+ T cells from PBMCs. The receptors come from a human donor with Susac syndrome.

The chain couples TRBV7-2 to TRBJ2-5; 8 bases line up with TRBD2. V dropped 6 bases and J dropped 5; count of bases not matched to a gene: 8. CDR1 is SGHTA and CDR2 is FQGNSA in the germline V gene. The CDR3 loop spans 14 amino acids. CDR3 in DNA: TGTGCCAGCAGGGGACTAGTTGAACGGGAGACCCAGTACTTC. Amino acid sequence: CASRGLVERETQYF.

V is TRBV6-5 and J is TRBJ2-1; D perhaps matches TRBD2 (5 bases). The V end lost 5 bases, the J end lost 8 bases, and 10 bases lay between the germline ends. The CDR3 spans 12 residues. Germline CDR1 reads MNHEY; CDR2 reads SVGAGI. CDR3 loop: CASSLTADEQFF. Here the CDR3 DNA reads TGTGCCAGCAGTCTAACAGCGGATGAGCAGTTCTTC.

This clonotype came up a few times. V and J are TRBV7-3 and TRBJ2-1, with 7 bases that match TRBD1. V was pared by 1 base and J by 8 bases, with 11 bases of the junction left unmatched. The germline V gene encodes CDR1 SGHTA and CDR2 FQGTGA. This CDR3 region has 16 residues. CDR3 sequence reads: CASSLIGTGASDEQFF. The CDR3 bases are TGTGCCAGCAGCTTAATCGGAACAGGGGCTTCGGATGAGCAGTTCTTC.

This sequence joins TRBV4-3 and TRBJ1-6; D is possibly TRBD1 (5 bases). CDR1 LGHNA and CDR2 YSLEER come from the germline V gene. The V and J ends lost 0 bases and 4 bases respectively, with 10 bases between them. This CDR3 region has 16 residues. Here the CDR3 reads CASSQDRAAYNSPLHF. The DNA for the CDR3 is TGCGCCAGCAGCCAAGACAGGGCCGCATATAATTCACCCCTCCACTTT.

The V gene is TRBV19, the J gene TRBJ1-2; no firm D call. Germline loops: CDR1 LNHDA, CDR2 SQIVND (reference sequence). The CDR3 spans 12 residues. V lost 6 bases and J 4 bases, leaving 9 bases between the germline ends. CDR3 residues: CASREEGYGYTF. The DNA for the CDR3 is TGTGCCAGTAGAGAGGAGGGCTATGGCTACACCTTC.

The V gene is TRBV20-1, the J gene TRBJ2-2; 7 bases line up with TRBD1. The J segment lost 4 bases and the V segment lost 4 bases, leaving 6 bases of the junction unmatched. The CDR3 totals 14 residues. Germline CDR1 reads DFQATT; CDR2 reads SNEGSKA (reference sequence). CDR3 residues: CSATRQGGTGELFF. In nucleotides, the CDR3 is TGCAGTGCTACGAGACAGGGTGGCACCGGGGAGCTGTTTTTT.

The chain couples TRBV11-2 to TRBJ2-1; the match to TRBD1 covers 7 bases. The CDR3 length is 15 residues. V shed 5 bases, J shed 3 bases, and the junction held 7 bases outside the gene matches. The germline CDR1 and CDR2 sequences are SGHAT and FQNNGV. CDR3: CASSRDRRGYNEQFF. CDR3 bases: TGTGCCAGCAGCCGGGACAGACGAGGCTACAATGAGCAGTTCTTC.

The chain employs TRBV7-9 and TRBJ2-5, with 10 positions matching TRBD1. The germline V gene encodes CDR1 SEHNR and CDR2 FQNEAQ (reference sequence). The CDR3 totals 15 residues. V lost 4 bases to trimming and J lost 4 bases; unmatched junction nucleotides: 6. The CDR3 bases are TGTGCCAGCAGCTCACCGGGACAGGGGCTAGAGACCCAGTACTTC. It codes for CASSSPGQGLETQYF.

Only one count was recorded for this clonotype. This rearrangement joins TRBV29-1 to TRBJ1-1, with TRBD1 as a possible D gene (6 bases). The germline V gene encodes CDR1 SQVTM and CDR2 ANQGSEA. The CDR3 has 12 residues. V was pared by 6 bases and J by 4 bases, with 12 bases between. For the CDR3, the DNA is TGCAGCGTCAACAGGGCTCTCACTGAAGCTTTCTTT. As protein: CSVNRALTEAFF. Filled out from reference TRBV29-1 and TRBJ1-1, the complete variable domain reads SAVISQKPSRDICQRGTSLTIQCQVDSQVTMMFWYRQQPGQSLTLIATANQGSEATYESGFVIDKFPISRPNLTFSTLTVSNMSPEDSSIYLCSVNRALTEAFFGQGTRLTVV.

V gene TRBV29-1 combines with J gene TRBJ2-7; D might be TRBD1 or TRBD2, each matching 6 bases. CDR1 and CDR2 from the germline V gene are SQVTM and ANQGSEA. V was clipped by 7 bases and J by 5 bases, with 12 bases between them. The CDR3 loop spans 11 amino acids. The CDR3, as DNA: TGCAGCGCGGAGGGGGTCGACGAGCAGTACTTC. Protein: CSAEGVDEQYF.

J is TRBJ2-7 and V is TRBV11-2, with D possibly TRBD1 on 5 matching bases. Germline V gene lookup returns CDR1 SGHAT and CDR2 FQNNGV. Trimming pared 0 bases from V and 4 bases from J, leaving 13 bases between. The CDR3 length is 15 residues. This chain's CDR3 is CASSLDQGARYEQYF. CDR3 nucleotides: TGTGCCAGCAGCTTAGATCAAGGGGCTAGGTACGAGCAGTACTTC.

The chain is built from TRBV5-1 and TRBJ2-1; D is possibly TRBD1 (7 bases). The CDR3 sequence is 13 residues long. Germline V lookup: CDR1 SGHRS, CDR2 YFSETQ. V was trimmed by 7 bases and J by 6 bases, leaving 14 bases between them. Here the CDR3 DNA reads TGCGCCAGCGCATACAGGGGACTCAATGAGCAGTTCTTC. Protein: CASAYRGLNEQFF.

This chain joins TRBV19 and TRBJ2-1; D may be TRBD2 (6 bases). The CDR3 loop spans 16 amino acids. Germline assignment: CDR1 LNHDA and CDR2 SQIVND (reference sequence). The V end was cut by 1 base, the J end by 4 bases, with 14 bases between. The CDR3 sequence: CASSIVGLRIYNEQFF. The CDR3 nucleotides are TGTGCCAGTAGTATAGTGGGACTTAGGATATACAATGAGCAGTTCTTC.

This clonotype showed up just once. This chain connects TRBV9 to TRBJ2-7; 10 positions match TRBD1. Losses at the gene ends were 7 bases for V and 6 bases for J; bases not matched to a gene: 4. The germline CDR1 and CDR2 sequences are SGDLS and YYNGEE. CDR3 length equals 12 residues. This chain's CDR3 is CASGTGDSEQYF. The CDR3 DNA sequence: TGTGCCAGCGGGACAGGGGATTCCGAGCAGTACTTC.

The chain combines TRBV9 with TRBJ2-7; D gene unclear. Deletions cut 4 bases from V and 4 bases from J, with 12 bases between. There are 13 residues in the CDR3. Germline-derived CDR1 and CDR2 are SGDLS and YYNGEE. CDR3 region: CASSSPNSYEQYF. CDR3 nucleotide sequence: TGTGCCAGCAGCTCCCCCAACAGTTACGAGCAGTACTTC. The whole variable domain, filled in from reference TRBV9 and TRBJ2-7, reads DSGVTQTPKHLITATGQRVTLRCSPRSGDLSVYWYQQSLDQGLQFLIQYYNGEERAKGNILERFSAQQFPDLHSELNLSSLELGDSALYFCASSSPNSYEQYFGPGTRLTVT.

The chain is built from TRBV25-1 and TRBJ2-7; no clear D gene. V was trimmed by 4 bases and J by 5 bases, leaving 9 bases between them. The length of the CDR3 is 12 residues. CDR1 is MGHDK, CDR2 SYGVNS, per germline. As DNA, the CDR3 is TGTGCCAGCAGTGGTGCATCGGACGAGCAGTACTTC. This translates into CASSGASDEQYF.

The chain is built from TRBV6-5 and TRBJ2-5; 12 bases are shared with TRBD1. V lost 0 bases to trimming and J lost 4 bases; unmatched junction nucleotides: 3. This CDR3 contains 16 residues. The germline V gene has CDR1 MNHEY and CDR2 SVGAGI. CDR3 DNA: TGTGCCAGCAGTTACTCAGGGACAGGGGGCGCAGAGACCCAGTACTTC. Protein: CASSYSGTGGAETQYF.

The chain is built from TRBV5-1 and TRBJ2-5, with D unresolved. In germline, CDR1 is SGHRS, CDR2 YFSETQ. There are 11 residues in the CDR3. Trimming took 3 bases from V and 8 from J, leaving 8 bases between them. The CDR3 reads CASSSSGTQYF. The CDR3 nucleotides read TGCGCCAGCAGCTCCAGTGGAACCCAGTACTTC.

CDR3 sequence reads: CASSYSTGGGYEQYF. Written as DNA, the CDR3 is TGTGCCAGCAGTTACTCGACAGGGGGAGGCTACGAGCAGTACTTC. The genes are TRBV6-5 and TRBJ2-7; 9 nucleotides line up with TRBD1. The CDR3 spans 15 residues. V shed 0 bases, J shed 3 bases, and the junction held 3 bases outside the gene matches. Germline V gene sequence: CDR1 MNHEY, CDR2 SVGAGI.

V gene TRBV28 combines with J gene TRBJ2-6; possibly TRBD2 for D (6 bases). The CDR3 extends over 16 amino acids. V dropped 5 bases and J dropped 0 bases, with 11 bases sitting between them. CDR1 and CDR2 (germline): MDHEN, SYDVKM. Here the CDR3 reads CASSAGLSSGANVLTF. DNA of the CDR3: TGTGCCAGCAGTGCGGGACTGAGCTCTGGGGCCAACGTCCTGACTTTC.

CDR3 in amino acids: CASRDRGSPLHF. In nucleotides, the CDR3 is TGTGCCAGCCGGGACAGGGGCTCACCCCTCCACTTT. The chain joins TRBV19 to TRBJ1-6; 10 bases agree with TRBD1. V dropped 9 bases and J dropped 10; count of bases not matched to a gene: 3. Germline lookup yields CDR1 LNHDA and CDR2 SQIVND (reference sequence). CDR3 size: 12 residues. The full variable domain, in which reference TRBV19 and TRBJ1-6 provide the parts outside the CDR3, is DGGITQSPKYLFRKEGQNVTLSCEQNLNHDAMYWYRQDPGQGLRLIYYSQIVNDFQKGDIAEGYSVSREKKESFPLTVTSAQKNPTAFYLCASRDRGSPLHFGNGTRLTVT.

The chain combines TRBV7-9 with TRBJ2-2; a possible D gene is TRBD1 (5 bases). Germline CDR1 reads SEHNR; CDR2 reads FQNEAQ (reference sequence). The V gene lost 5 bases and the J gene lost 7 bases, with 17 bases spanning the gap. This CDR3 contains 15 residues. The CDR3 spells CASSIPDSNRGELFF. The CDR3 nucleotides read TGTGCCAGCAGCATCCCCGACAGCAACCGCGGGGAGCTGTTTTTT.

The chain recombines TRBV30 with TRBJ2-5; 9 nucleotides line up with TRBD2. Germline V CDR1 and CDR2: GTSNPN, SVGIG (reference sequence). Trimming took 0 bases from V and 5 from J; bases not matched to a gene: 7. The CDR3 spans 15 residues. The CDR3 here is CAWSVILAGWETQYF. CDR3 DNA: TGTGCCTGGAGTGTAATACTAGCGGGCTGGGAGACCCAGTACTTC.

This CDR3 reads CASSLRRQGTVNTEAFF. The CDR3 DNA reads as TGTGCCAGCAGCCTAAGAAGACAGGGAACCGTGAACACTGAAGCTTTCTTT. The chain carries TRBV27 and TRBJ1-1, with 7 bases that match TRBD1. The CDR3 runs 17 residues. Trimming took 6 bases from V and 0 from J; bases not matched to a gene: 13. From germline, CDR1 is MNHEY and CDR2 SMNVEV (reference sequence).

This clonotype was recorded once. V is TRBV27 and J is TRBJ2-7; D ambiguous. CDR1 and CDR2 (germline): MNHEY, SMNVEV (reference sequence). The CDR3 totals 10 residues. Trimming pared 8 bases from V and 0 bases from J, leaving 2 bases between. The CDR3 bases are TGTGCCAGCCGCTCCTACGAGCAGTACTTC. The encoded protein is CASRSYEQYF.

V is TRBV11-2 and J is TRBJ2-3, with D unresolved. V was clipped by 5 bases and J by 3 bases, with 15 bases between them. The germline V gene encodes CDR1 SGHAT and CDR2 FQNNGV. The CDR3 has 15 amino acids. The CDR3 DNA reads as TGTGCCAGCAGCGAACGGGTTTCTAAGACAGATACGCAGTATTTT. This translates into CASSERVSKTDTQYF.

This clonotype occurred once. The chain joins TRBV6-4 to TRBJ2-1; 8 bases fit TRBD2. Germline-derived CDR1 and CDR2 are MRHNA and SNTAGT. V shed 10 bases and J 7 bases; nucleotides not matched to a gene: 6. CDR3 length: 12 amino acids. The CDR3 nucleotides are TGTGCCACCGGGAGGGGGGCGAATGAGCAGTTCTTC. This encodes CATGRGANEQFF.

The rearrangement joins TRBV7-2 to TRBJ2-7; unclear D gene. Germline CDR1 reads SGHTA; CDR2 reads FQGNSA. There are 15 residues in the CDR3. The V end was cut by 3 bases, the J end by 0 bases, with 12 bases between. CDR3 residues: CASSFSLTVSYEQYF. CDR3 DNA: TGTGCCAGCAGCTTCTCCCTGACCGTCTCCTACGAGCAGTACTTC.

The V call is TRBV19, the J call TRBJ1-6; tentative D call: TRBD1 (5 bases). The V gene lost 7 bases and the J gene lost 8 bases, with 12 bases spanning the gap. This CDR3 has 13 residues. The germline gives CDR1 LNHDA, CDR2 SQIVND (reference sequence). The CDR3, as DNA: TGTGCCAGTACCGTAGGGGAGCATTCACCCCTCCACTTT. Translated, it gives CASTVGEHSPLHF. The complete variable domain, with remaining parts taken from reference TRBV19 and TRBJ1-6, reads DGGITQSPKYLFRKEGQNVTLSCEQNLNHDAMYWYRQDPGQGLRLIYYSQIVNDFQKGDIAEGYSVSREKKESFPLTVTSAQKNPTAFYLCASTVGEHSPLHFGNGTRLTVT.

The chain couples TRBV5-1 to TRBJ2-3, with 14 bases lining up with TRBD2. The V gene's germline CDR1 is SGHRS and CDR2 YFSETQ. This CDR3 region has 18 residues. The junction had 5 bases not matched to a gene; V was cut back by 0 bases and J by 2 bases. This CDR3 is CASSLDRTSGGPTDTQYF. The CDR3 DNA reads as TGCGCCAGCAGCTTGGATCGGACTAGCGGGGGGCCCACAGATACGCAGTATTTT.

This sequence joins TRBV30 and TRBJ1-2; possibly TRBD1 for D (6 bases). Looked up from germline, CDR1 is GTSNPN and CDR2 is SVGIG (reference sequence). The ends were cut back, 3 bases at V and 1 base at J, with 15 bases in the middle. The CDR3 loop spans 15 amino acids. The CDR3 loop is CAWRRGLDSNYGYTF. DNA of the CDR3: TGTGCCTGGAGGAGGGGGTTGGACAGTAACTATGGCTACACCTTC.